The sequence of this T cell receptor beta chain was determined in a study of blood T cells in healthy people across ages. The study, taken as a whole, reports: PBMCs left unsorted prevented a conclusive naive versus antigen-experienced comparison. More naive CD4+ cells and higher diversity were found in long-lived than in aged donors.

Primers used in a second PCR of roughly 6 to 12 cycles were a sample-barcoded 5' primer and a J-beta primer mix. TCRdb reprocessed the 5' RACE reads via MiXCR and lists one record per CDR3 protein. This table has 1.5 million to 2 million distinct CDR3 sequences, around 48% appearing once. As regards this clonotype: The antigen is not known.

The V gene lost 7 bases and the J gene lost 11 bases, with 29 bases spanning the gap. From germline, CDR1 is MNHNY and CDR2 SVGAGI (reference sequence). This CDR3 has 16 amino acids. Sequencing input: blood. This clonotype was obtained from a woman aged 40 to 50 in good health. The chain recombines TRBV6-6 with TRBJ2-5; D possibly corresponds to TRBD2 (5 bases). CDR3 in DNA: TGTGCCAGCACCAACACCCGGGGTAGGAAAGACAATGAGCAGTACTTC. The encoded protein is CASTNTRGRKDNEQYF.